What follows are 14 T cell receptor beta chains derived from one specimen sequenced in a study of T cell responses to AZD1222 COVID-19 vaccine. The protocol was immunoSEQ multiplex PCR, while the TCRdb copy is restricted to in-frame clones and leaves out a portion. Here the sample spans 100,000 to 150,000 clones, about 89% being singletons. The material sequenced was peripheral blood, taken on day 0 of AZD1222 vaccination. All receptors derive from an adult in good health.

The gene calls are TRBV5-6 and TRBJ1-4, with 10 bases matching TRBD1. Germline V gene data show CDR1 as SGHDT and CDR2 as YYEEEE. This CDR3 contains 17 residues. V lost 2 bases and J lost 4; bases outside the gene matches: 8. The CDR3 loop is CASSFRVTGGSNEKLFF. CDR3 sequence (DNA): TGTGCCAGCAGCTTCCGCGTGACAGGGGGCAGTAATGAAAAACTGTTTTTT.

V is TRBV28 and J is TRBJ1-5; 8 bases match TRBD1. The CDR3 consists of 14 residues. V lost 6 bases and J lost 6; bases outside the gene matches: 7. Germline V gene lookup returns CDR1 MDHEN and CDR2 SYDVKM. The CDR3 region is CASSSGGVGQPQHF. The CDR3 DNA is TGTGCCAGCAGCTCAGGGGGCGTGGGTCAGCCCCAGCATTTT.

The CDR3 sequence: CASSPPSVTDTQYF. CDR3 DNA sequence: TGTGCCAGCTCACCACCTAGCGTCACAGATACGCAGTATTTT. The chain recombines TRBV18 with TRBJ2-3; weak D call: TRBD2 (5 bases). Germline V gene data show CDR1 as KGHSH and CDR2 as LQKENI. The CDR3 is 14 amino acids. The V gene lost 0 bases and the J gene lost 2 bases, with 6 bases spanning the gap.

This clone occurred once. The chain combines TRBV28 with TRBJ1-6, with D possibly matching TRBD1 (5 bases). Germline V lookup: CDR1 MDHEN, CDR2 SYDVKM. The CDR3 sequence is 16 residues long. Trimming shortened V by 5 bases and J by 8 bases, and 19 bases separated the two germline ends. The CDR3 DNA reads TGTGCCAGCAGTCCACCGATACCGGGGCGGGATTCACCCCTCCACTTT. Translating it yields CASSPPIPGRDSPLHF.

The chain uses TRBV6-4 and TRBJ1-1; TRBD1 aligns across 7 bases. Germline V gene data show CDR1 as MRHNA and CDR2 as SNTAGT. After removal of 2 bases from V and 4 bases from J, the junction contained 1 base not matched to a gene. The CDR3 runs to 13 residues. The CDR3 region is CASSDQGGTEAFF. The CDR3, as DNA: TGTGCCAGCAGTGACCAGGGGGGCACTGAAGCTTTCTTT.

J is TRBJ2-6 and V is TRBV5-4, with D perhaps being TRBD1 or TRBD2 (5 bases each). Between the trimmed V and J ends, which lost 4 bases and 0 bases, there was a span of 17 bases. Germline V gene data show CDR1 as SGHNT and CDR2 as YYREEE (reference sequence). The CDR3 has 18 residues. CDR3 residues: CASSPGGTALSGANVLTF. CDR3 coding DNA: TGTGCCAGCAGCCCCGGTGGGACCGCCCTCTCTGGGGCCAACGTCCTGACTTTC.

This chain links TRBV15 with TRBJ1-6; no clear D gene. Germline CDR1 reads LNHNV; CDR2 reads YYDKDF (reference sequence). CDR3 length equals 14 residues. V lost 1 base and J lost 4, with 5 bases in between. CDR3: CATSRGVYNSPLHF. CDR3 nucleotide sequence: TGTGCCACCAGCAGAGGGGTATATAATTCACCCCTCCACTTT.

This clone was recorded only once. J is TRBJ2-1 and V is TRBV6-5; D is uncertain. Germline V gene data show CDR1 as MNHEY and CDR2 as SVGAGI. The CDR3 is made up of 12 amino acids. V was shortened by 8 bases and J by 2 bases, with 7 bases between the two germline ends. The CDR3 is CASGDTYNEQFF. CDR3 in DNA: TGTGCCAGCGGAGACACCTACAATGAGCAGTTCTTC.

The J gene is TRBJ1-1, the V gene TRBV12-3 or TRBV12-4; 8 bases agree with TRBD1. V shed 3 bases, J shed 4 bases, and the junction held 1 base outside the gene matches. The CDR3 covers 13 residues. The CDR3 DNA reads as TGTGCCAGCAGTTTTCAGGGGGCCACTGAAGCTTTCTTT. This translates into CASSFQGATEAFF.

The rearrangement links TRBV9 to TRBJ1-3; a possible D gene is TRBD1 (6 bases). Germline assignment: CDR1 SGDLS and CDR2 YYNGEE. Between the trimmed V and J ends, which lost 3 bases and 1 base, there was a span of 11 bases. The CDR3 runs to 15 residues. The CDR3 here is CASSGGAASGNTIYF. CDR3 nucleotides: TGTGCCAGCAGCGGGGGGGCTGCGTCTGGAAACACCATATATTTT.

V is TRBV10-2 and J is TRBJ2-7; 14 nucleotides match TRBD2. V lost 11 bases to trimming and J lost 6 bases; unmatched junction nucleotides: 12. Per the germline V gene, CDR1 is WSHSY and CDR2 is SAAADI. This CDR3 comprises 15 residues. CDR3 region: CAGSGTSGRIGEQYF. The CDR3 DNA is TGCGCCGGGTCCGGGACTAGCGGGAGAATTGGCGAGCAGTACTTC.

V is TRBV24-1 and J is TRBJ2-3, with 7 bases that match TRBD2. J lost 4 bases, V lost 8 bases, and 5 bases had no gene match. The germline gives CDR1 KGHDR, CDR2 SFDVKD. This CDR3 contains 13 residues. The CDR3 DNA sequence: TGTGCCACCACCACCCGGGGGGCAGATACGCAGTATTTT. Translated, it gives CATTTRGADTQYF.

The chain uses TRBV13 and TRBJ2-6; tentatively, D is TRBD1 or TRBD2 (5 bases each). The CDR3 totals 17 residues. In germline, CDR1 is PRHDT, CDR2 FYEKMQ (reference sequence). Trimming shortened V by 4 bases and J by 0 bases, and 13 bases separated the two germline ends. Here the CDR3 reads CASSSGTGSSGANVLTF. The CDR3 DNA reads as TGTGCCAGCAGCTCGGGGACGGGGAGCTCTGGGGCCAACGTCCTGACTTTC.

This chain connects TRBV28 to TRBJ2-7, with 10 positions matching TRBD1. The germline V gene encodes CDR1 MDHEN and CDR2 SYDVKM. CDR3 length equals 15 residues. The trim removed 6 bases at V and 6 bases at J, leaving 11 bases unmatched. The CDR3 reads CASSPSGTGATEQYF. CDR3 coding DNA: TGTGCCAGCAGCCCCTCCGGGACAGGGGCTACCGAGCAGTACTTC.